These T cell receptor beta chains were read from a single sample in a study of control samples from healthy donors and cancer patients. Method: immunoSEQ multiplex PCR; TCRdb's copy keeps in-frame clones and lacks some. The table shows about 120,000 clones, with roughly 93% occurring only once. The sample was blood. Receptor source: a man aged 25-45 years in good health. The CDR3 runs from the conserved cysteine through the conserved F or W. D genes are given only for firm matches. The size entry is marked missing in some rows and otherwise reads once, few, many or a size class.

j_call v_call d_call clone_size cdr3_nt cdr3_aa
TRBJ2-1 TRBV6-8 TRBD2 - TGTGCCAGCACAAGAAGAGTAACTAGCGGGGGGTTCAATGAGCAGTTCTTC CASTRRVTSGGFNEQFF
TRBJ1-2 TRBV19 TRBD1 - TGTGCCAGTAGGATAATCGGGACAGGGTTGGACTTGCGGCAAGGCTACACCTTC CASRIIGTGLDLRQGYTF
TRBJ2-3 TRBV4-1 - once TGCGCCAGCAGCCAAGGGCCAGGCTACTTGGATACGCAGTATTTT CASSQGPGYLDTQYF
TRBJ1-5 TRBV15 - - TGTGCCACCAGCCTCCTACCGCGAAATCAGCCCCAGCATTTT CATSLLPRNQPQHF
TRBJ2-6 TRBV19 - - TGTGCCAGTAGTATAGCTGAGGGGTCTGGGGCCAACGTCCTGACTTTC CASSIAEGSGANVLTF
TRBJ1-3 TRBV9 TRBD1 - TGTGCCAGCAGCTCTAGGGGGCAACGGGGAAACACCATATATTTT CASSSRGQRGNTIYF
TRBJ2-6 TRBV27 - - TGTGCCAGCAGTTTCACGGCAGGGGCGAACGTCCTGACTTTC CASSFTAGANVLTF
TRBJ2-7 TRBV10-3 - - TGTGCCATCAGTGCCTCGAAGAACGCCTACGAGCAGTACTTC CAISASKNAYEQYF
TRBJ1-4 TRBV2 - - TGTGCCAGCAGACCGGGCGCAACTAATGAAAAACTGTTTTTT CASRPGATNEKLFF
TRBJ2-3 TRBV2 TRBD1 - TGTGCCAGCAGTGATCATGAGGGGGCGGCTAAGGATACGCAGTATTTT CASSDHEGAAKDTQYF
TRBJ2-3 TRBV28 - - TGTGCCAGCAGACAGGACGCTAGCACAGATACGCAGTATTTT CASRQDASTDTQYF
TRBJ1-5 TRBV2 - - TGTGCCAGCAGCTCAAGGCTTAATCAGCCCCAGCATTTT CASSSRLNQPQHF
TRBJ1-1 TRBV10-1 - - TGCGCCAGCAGTGAGTCTCAGGGATACACTGAAGCTTTCTTT CASSESQGYTEAFF
TRBJ2-6 TRBV2 - - TGTGCCAAAAAGGGGGACGGAAGCTCTGGGGCCAACGTCCTGACTTTC CAKKGDGSSGANVLTF
TRBJ1-2 TRBV5-1 - - TGCGCCAGCAGGAGGGCGTTGGGACCCCCGGAGGGCTACACCTTC CASRRALGPPEGYTF
TRBJ1-5 TRBV6-1 - few TGTGCCAGCAGTGAAGCGCTTCGGGAACACTTCTGGGGCAAGGCCCAGCATTTT CASSEALREHFWGKAQHF
TRBJ2-3 TRBV19 - - TGTGCCAGTAGTTCACGAGGGGGGGCCGAAGATACGCAGTATTTT CASSSRGGAEDTQYF
TRBJ2-5 TRBV5-1 - - TGCGCCAGCAGCTCCCAGACAGGGGAGGGGAAGACCCAGTACTTC CASSSQTGEGKTQYF
TRBJ1-5 TRBV27 - - TGTGCCAGCATGCCGGGGGTGAATAGCAATCAGCCCCAGCATTTT CASMPGVNSNQPQHF
TRBJ1-2 TRBV12-3/TRBV12-4 - - TGTGCCAGCAGCCCAGCGGACTATGGCTACACCTTC CASSPADYGYTF
TRBJ1-5 TRBV7-2 TRBD1 - TGTGCCAGCAGCAGAGGGACAGAACAGACCCAGCATTTT CASSRGTEQTQHF
TRBJ1-5 TRBV6-5 - - TGTGCCAGCAGACCACCCCAAGAACATCAGCCCCAGCATTTT CASRPPQEHQPQHF
TRBJ1-2 TRBV28 TRBD1 - TGTGCCAGCAGGACAGGGGAGGGATATGGCTACACCTTC CASRTGEGYGYTF
TRBJ1-5 TRBV10-3 - - TGTGCCATCAGTGAGTCGAGGGACATAAATCAGCCCCAGCATTTT CAISESRDINQPQHF
TRBJ1-2 TRBV9 - - TGTGCCAGCAGCGTCAGGGTCGGCGGCTACACCTTC CASSVRVGGYTF
TRBJ1-5 TRBV5-6 TRBD1 once TGTGCCAGCAGCAAACAGGGGGTGGATCAGCCCCAGCATTTT CASSKQGVDQPQHF
TRBJ1-1 TRBV7-8 TRBD1 - TGTGCCAGCAGCCCCAGGGGGGGAAACACTGAAGCTTTCTTT CASSPRGGNTEAFF
TRBJ2-5 TRBV28 - - TGTGCCAGCAGGAAGGCCGGGACTGGTAAAGAGACCCAGTACTTC CASRKAGTGKETQYF
TRBJ2-3 TRBV4-2 TRBD2 - TGTGCCAGCAGCCAAGAGTCTGGCGGGGGTTTTGGGTATACGCAGTATTTT CASSQESGGGFGYTQYF
TRBJ1-6 TRBV7-2 - once TGTGCCAGCAGCCCCCTCCTGAGGGTTGGAGCTGGTTCACCCCTCCACTTT CASSPLLRVGAGSPLHF
TRBJ2-5 TRBV9 TRBD2 once TGTGCCAGCAGCGTAGAAGTAGGGCGGGGGGAGACCCAGTACTTC CASSVEVGRGETQYF
TRBJ2-5 TRBV7-3 - - TGTGCCAGCAGTAAGGGGATCCGGGAGACCCAGTACTTC CASSKGIRETQYF
TRBJ1-1 TRBV5-4 - - TGTGCCAGCAGCTTTCTTACGAACACTGAAGCTTTCTTT CASSFLTNTEAFF
TRBJ1-2 TRBV14 - - TGTGCCAGCAGCCAAGATAGTGCGAATCGGTATTGGAACTATGGCTACACCTTC CASSQDSANRYWNYGYTF
TRBJ2-3 TRBV28 TRBD2 - TGTGCCAGCAGTTTCGGGGGGAATCCCCCTAATACGCAGTATTTT CASSFGGNPPNTQYF
TRBJ2-7 TRBV29-1 - - TGCGGATCCCGGGTTACCTACGAGCAGTACTTC CGSRVTYEQYF
TRBJ2-7 TRBV11-2 TRBD1 - TGTGCCAGCAGCCCCGGCCGGGACAGTTACAACGAGCAGTACTTC CASSPGRDSYNEQYF
TRBJ2-5 TRBV6-5 - - TGTGCCAGCAGCTCCGACGGATACCAAGAGACCCAGTACTTC CASSSDGYQETQYF
TRBJ2-5 TRBV6-5 - - TGTGCCAGCAGTTACGGTGAGACCCAGTACTTC CASSYGETQYF
TRBJ2-7 TRBV2 - once TGTGCCAGCAGTGAAGGTCCCGGGGTCGAGCAGTACTTC CASSEGPGVEQYF
TRBJ2-1 TRBV7-2 TRBD1 - TGTGCCAGCAGCTTAGTAGACCGGCAGGGGGCCAACAATGAGCAGTTCTTC CASSLVDRQGANNEQFF
TRBJ1-1 TRBV4-1 TRBD1 - TGCGCCAGCAGCCCTCAGGGGGGGGCGGCTGAAGCTTTCTTT CASSPQGGAAEAFF
TRBJ1-2 TRBV29-1 TRBD1 - TGCAGCGCGTGGACAGGGCAGGACTATGGCTACACCTTC CSAWTGQDYGYTF
TRBJ2-7 TRBV6-1 - - TGTGCCAGCAGTGAATATCGACAGCTCTCCTACGAGCAGTACTTC CASSEYRQLSYEQYF
TRBJ1-1 TRBV7-9 - - TGTGCCAGCAGCCGAGAAGGGGCGAACACTGAAGCTTTCTTT CASSREGANTEAFF
TRBJ2-7 TRBV7-6 - - TGTGCCAGCAGCTCTTATTATAGCGAGCAGTACTTC CASSSYYSEQYF
TRBJ2-7 TRBV12-3/TRBV12-4 - - TGTGCCAGCAGTTTCGGCAGGGCCTACGAGCAGTACTTC CASSFGRAYEQYF
TRBJ2-1 TRBV9 TRBD2 - TGTGCCAGCAGCGTAGCCACCGGGACTAGTTACAATGAGCAGTTCTTC CASSVATGTSYNEQFF
TRBJ2-2 TRBV7-2 TRBD1 - TGTGCCAGCAGGACCGGGACAGGGAACACCGGGGAGCTGTTTTTT CASRTGTGNTGELFF
TRBJ1-1 TRBV5-4 - once TGTGCCAGCCACGTCGGGGGGACTGAAGCTTTCTTT CASHVGGTEAFF
TRBJ2-2 TRBV2 TRBD2 once TGTGCCAGCAGTGTAAGCGGGGGGGGAACCGGGGAGCTGTTTTTT CASSVSGGGTGELFF
TRBJ2-2 TRBV14 - - TGTGCCAGCAGCCAAGTTTTCGCCAGAGGGACCGGGGAGCTGTTTTTT CASSQVFARGTGELFF
TRBJ1-5 TRBV23-1 - once TGCGCCAGAGGTGAGGGGGATTTT CARGEGDF
TRBJ2-7 TRBV19 - - TGTGCCAGTAGTATAGATGGCTCCCACTGGCAGTACTTC CASSIDGSHWQYF
TRBJ1-2 TRBV18 - - TGTGCCAGCTCACCCAGTAATCTCCCGGGACATTGGAGCTACACCTTC CASSPSNLPGHWSYTF